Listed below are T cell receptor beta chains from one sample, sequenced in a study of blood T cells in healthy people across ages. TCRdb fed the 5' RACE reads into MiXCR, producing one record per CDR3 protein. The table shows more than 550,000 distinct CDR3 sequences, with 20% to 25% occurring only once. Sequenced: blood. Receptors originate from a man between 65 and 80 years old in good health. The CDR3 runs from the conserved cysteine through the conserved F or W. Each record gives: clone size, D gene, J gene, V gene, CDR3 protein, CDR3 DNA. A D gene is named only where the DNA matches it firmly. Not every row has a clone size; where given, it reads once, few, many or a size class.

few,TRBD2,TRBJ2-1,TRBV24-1,CATGTSGSSYNEQFF,TGTGCCACCGGGACTAGCGGGAGCTCCTACAATGAGCAGTTCTTC
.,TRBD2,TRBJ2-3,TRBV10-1,CASGRGGPDTQYF,TGCGCCAGCGGGCGGGGGGGACCAGATACGCAGTATTTT
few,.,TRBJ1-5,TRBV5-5,CASSEGTAFWGNQPQHF,TGTGCCAGCAGCGAGGGGACGGCGTTTTGGGGCAATCAGCCCCAGCATTTT
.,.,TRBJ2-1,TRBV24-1,CATSALRGTDHNEQFF,TGTGCCACCAGTGCCCTCCGGGGGACAGACCACAATGAGCAGTTCTTC
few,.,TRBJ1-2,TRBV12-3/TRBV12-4,CASSQDVLLGYTF,TGTGCCAGCAGTCAGGACGTCCTCCTTGGCTACACCTTC
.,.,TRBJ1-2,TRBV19,CASTGRAYGYTF,TGTGCCAGTACTGGCAGGGCCTATGGCTACACCTTC
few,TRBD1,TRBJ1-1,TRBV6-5,CASRKQQGGNTEAFF,TGTGCCAGCAGAAAACAACAGGGGGGGAACACTGAAGCTTTCTTT
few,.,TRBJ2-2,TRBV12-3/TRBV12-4,CASTPSGSNTGELFF,TGTGCCAGCACCCCCTCCGGGTCCAACACCGGGGAGCTGTTTTTT
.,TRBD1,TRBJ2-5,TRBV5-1,CASSPTDRSQETQYF,TGCGCCAGCAGCCCCACGGACAGGTCACAAGAGACCCAGTACTTC
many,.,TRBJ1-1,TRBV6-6,CASSSSTEAFF,TGTGCCAGCAGTTCCTCTACTGAAGCTTTCTTT
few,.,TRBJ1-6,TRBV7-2,CASSLSFSWALHF,TGTGCCAGCAGCTTATCGTTTTCGTGGGCCCTCCACTTT
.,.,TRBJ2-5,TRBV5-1,CASSQEGSQYF,TGCGCCAGCAGCCAGGAGGGTAGTCAGTACTTC
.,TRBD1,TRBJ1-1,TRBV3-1,CASSLRQGEAFF,TGTGCCAGCAGCCTAAGACAGGGCGAAGCTTTCTTT
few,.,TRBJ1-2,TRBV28,CASSTYLGGRGHLYGYTF,TGTGCCAGCAGTACCTATTTAGGGGGGCGCGGCCATCTCTATGGCTACACCTTC
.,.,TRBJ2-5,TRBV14,CASSPHGETWGTQYF,TGTGCCAGCAGCCCTCATGGAGAGACATGGGGGACCCAGTACTTC
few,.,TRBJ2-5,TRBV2,CASSEDHLGGETQYF,TGTGCCAGCAGTGAGGACCATCTGGGGGGCGAGACCCAGTACTTC
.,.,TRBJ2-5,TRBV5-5,CASSPKLIETQYF,TGTGCCAGCAGCCCAAAACTCATCGAGACCCAGTACTTC
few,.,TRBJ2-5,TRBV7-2,CASSEGRLQETQYF,TGTGCCAGCAGCGAGGGACGGCTCCAAGAGACCCAGTACTTC
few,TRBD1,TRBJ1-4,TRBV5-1,CASSTQTGSNEKLFF,TGCGCCAGCAGCACCCAGACAGGGTCGAATGAAAAACTGTTTTTT
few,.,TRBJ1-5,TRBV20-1,CSAITGGGSNQPQHF,TGCAGTGCTATTACCGGGGGGGGAAGCAATCAGCCCCAGCATTTT
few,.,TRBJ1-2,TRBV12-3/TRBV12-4,CASSGTGVYTF,TGTGCCAGCAGTGGAACAGGAGTCTACACCTTC
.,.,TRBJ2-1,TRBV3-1,CASSQESRLSSYNEQFF,TGTGCCAGCAGCCAAGAGTCGCGCCTCAGCTCCTACAATGAGCAGTTCTTC
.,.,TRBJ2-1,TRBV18,CASPPSPGNVNEQFF,TGTGCCAGCCCACCCTCGCCGGGTAATGTTAATGAGCAGTTCTTC
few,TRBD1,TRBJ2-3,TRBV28,CASSETGTGFTDTQYF,TGTGCCAGCAGCGAAACCGGGACAGGGTTTACAGATACGCAGTATTTT
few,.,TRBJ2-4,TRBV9,CASSPNVGAKNIQYF,TGTGCCAGCAGCCCCAACGTGGGGGCCAAAAACATTCAGTACTTC
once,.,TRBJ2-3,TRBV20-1,CSANGRGLGTDTQYF,TGCAGTGCCAACGGGCGGGGGCTGGGCACAGATACGCAGTATTTT
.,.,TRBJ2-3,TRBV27,CASSPWGAASTDTQYF,TGTGCCAGCAGCCCTTGGGGGGCAGCTAGCACAGATACGCAGTATTTT
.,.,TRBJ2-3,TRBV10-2,CASSELSDTQYF,TGCGCCAGCAGTGAGTTGTCAGATACGCAGTATTTT
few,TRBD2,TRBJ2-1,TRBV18,CASSQRTSGRANEQFF,TGTGCCAGCTCACAACGGACTAGCGGGAGGGCCAATGAGCAGTTCTTC
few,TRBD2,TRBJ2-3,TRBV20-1,CSALAGMGLDTQYF,TGCAGTGCACTAGCGGGGATGGGGTTGGATACGCAGTATTTT
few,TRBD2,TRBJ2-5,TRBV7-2,CASSLGPSGSETQYF,TGTGCCAGCAGCTTAGGTCCTAGCGGGTCGGAGACCCAGTACTTC
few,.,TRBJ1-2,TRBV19,CASSRTRGHGYTF,TGTGCCAGTAGTAGAACGAGGGGCCATGGCTACACCTTC
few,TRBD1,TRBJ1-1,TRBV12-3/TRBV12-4,CASIKKGQGDTEAFF,TGTGCCAGCATCAAAAAGGGACAGGGGGACACTGAAGCTTTCTTT
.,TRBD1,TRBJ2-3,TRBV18,CASSWRQGNVDTQYF,TGTGCCAGCTCATGGAGACAGGGGAATGTAGATACGCAGTATTTT
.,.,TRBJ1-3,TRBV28,CASVETGKKDTIYF,TGTGCCAGCGTGGAGACAGGAAAGAAAGACACCATATATTTT
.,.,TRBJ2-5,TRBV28,CASSFSAGGQETQYF,TGTGCCAGCAGTTTTTCGGCCGGTGGGCAAGAGACCCAGTACTTC
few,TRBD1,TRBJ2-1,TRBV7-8,CASSLGTGSDEQFF,TGTGCCAGCAGCTTAGGGACAGGGTCGGATGAGCAGTTCTTC
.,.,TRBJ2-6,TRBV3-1,CASSQDVQGHHIFLTF,TGTGCCAGCAGCCAAGATGTTCAGGGCCATCATATTTTCCTGACTTTC
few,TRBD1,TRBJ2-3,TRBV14,CASSPDRGRTDTQYF,TGTGCCAGCAGCCCGGACAGGGGGCGAACAGATACGCAGTATTTT
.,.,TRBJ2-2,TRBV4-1,CASSQDEGIDTGELFF,TGCGCCAGCAGCCAAGATGAGGGGATCGACACCGGGGAGCTGTTTTTT
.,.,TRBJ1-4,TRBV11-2,CASSLDYVEWVLSATNEKLVF,TGTGCCAGCAGCTTAGACTATGTCGAATGGGTGTTGAGTGCAACTAATGAAAAACTGGTTTTT